The 14 T cell receptor beta chains in this list originate from one sample, sequenced in a study of T cells expressing NK-cell markers. TCRdb reprocessed the 5' RACE reads, with one entry per CDR3 protein and no DNA. This table lists approximately 550,000 distinct CDR3 sequences. The specimen was blood T cells: a sorted CD56 or NKG2C T cell subset, CD4+ or CD8+ T cells, or bulk PBMC T cells (not recorded which). These receptors came from a man between 18 and 35 years old in good health.

This chain links TRBV21-1 with TRBJ2-1. TRBV21-1 is flagged as a pseudogene. The CDR3 runs 12 residues. CDR3 residues: CASRTGVNEQFF.

This chain links TRBV27 with TRBJ1-1; the TRBD1 assignment by TCRdb is unverifiable without DNA. CDR3 size: 13 residues. Germline V gives CDR1 MNHEY, CDR2 SMNVEV (reference sequence). The CDR3 sequence: CASAPQGATEAFF.

The rearrangement links TRBV6-5 to TRBJ1-1; the TCRdb call, TRBD1, lacks DNA for checking. Germline CDR1 and CDR2: MNHEY and SVGAGI. CDR3 length: 14 amino acids. This CDR3 is CASSNRQGSTEAFF.

The rearrangement joins TRBV27 to TRBJ2-5. The CDR3 has 15 amino acids. Germline CDR1 reads MNHEY; CDR2 reads SMNVEV (reference sequence). CDR3 loop: CASSLTDNPQETQYF.

V gene TRBV12-3 or TRBV12-4 combines with J gene TRBJ1-5. The CDR3 is 14 residues long. CDR3 sequence reads: CASSRTENVQPQHF.

The V and J genes are TRBV29-1 and TRBJ2-3; TCRdb outputs TRBD1, but without DNA this stays unchecked. The CDR3 has 14 residues. Germline V CDR1 and CDR2: SQVTM, ANQGSEA. This chain's CDR3 is CSVATGTGADTQYF.

The CDR3 loop is CASSPRDRAIDTQYF. This chain connects TRBV7-2 to TRBJ2-3; there is no DNA to check the TCRdb D call of TRBD1. Germline-derived CDR1 and CDR2 are SGHTA and FQGNSA. The CDR3 has 15 amino acids.

J is TRBJ1-1 and V is TRBV6-5; TCRdb reports TRBD1, a call that lacks DNA to check it against. This CDR3 has 13 residues. The germline V gene has CDR1 MNHEY and CDR2 SVGAGI. The CDR3 sequence: CASSYDRRGEAFF.

This chain connects TRBV4-2 to TRBJ1-3; TCRdb returns TRBD1, unconfirmable since there is no DNA. The CDR3 has 17 residues. Germline-derived CDR1 and CDR2 are LGHNA and YNFKEQ. The CDR3 here is CASSQGGLGQGRNTIYF.

The chain has TRBV6-2 or TRBV6-3 and TRBJ2-2. The length of the CDR3 is 14 residues. Per the germline V gene, CDR1 is MNHEY and CDR2 is SVGEGT. The CDR3 sequence: CASSYSSDSGELFF.

This chain links TRBV5-1 with TRBJ2-1; there is no DNA to check the TCRdb D call of TRBD2. This CDR3 is 17 amino acids long. From germline, CDR1 is SGHRS and CDR2 YFSETQ. CDR3 loop: CASSPSPGTRVSGEQFF. The variable domain in full, completed from reference TRBV5-1 and TRBJ2-1, reads KAGVTQTPRYLIKTRGQQVTLSCSPISGHRSVSWYQQTPGQGLQFLFEYFSETQRNKGNFPGRFSGRQFSNSRSEMNVSTLELGDSALYLCASSPSPGTRVSGEQFFGPGTRLTVL.

J is TRBJ2-5 and V is TRBV20-1; TCRdb indicates TRBD1, and absent DNA this call remains unverified. Germline CDR1 is DFQATT and CDR2 is SNEGSKA (reference sequence). The CDR3 runs 12 residues. CDR3 amino acids: CSGGQGQETQYF.

J is TRBJ2-7 and V is TRBV28. The CDR3 is made up of 14 amino acids. The germline gives CDR1 MDHEN, CDR2 SYDVKM. CDR3 sequence: CASSIMGSDYEQYF.

The V call is TRBV27, the J call TRBJ2-5; TCRdb's D call of TRBD2 is untestable without DNA. The CDR3 sequence is 14 residues long. Germline V gene lookup returns CDR1 MNHEY and CDR2 SMNVEV (reference sequence). The CDR3 reads CASGLKAGLETQYF.